Each of the 14 T cell receptor beta chains below was sequenced from the same sample in a study of shared clonotypes between healthy human individuals. TCRdb's table, derived via immunoSEQ multiplex PCR, lists solely in-frame clones and lacks some. The sample lists 2 million to 3 million clones; roughly 93% were seen once. Sequencing input: naive CD4+ T cells from PBMCs. The subset here: CD45RA+ positively selected. Source of these receptors: a man aged 18-30 years in good health. Some clones in this sample may be carry-over from other donors' samples.

This chain uses TRBV11-3 with TRBJ2-1; D is tentatively TRBD1 or TRBD2 (6 bases each). The CDR3 is 14 amino acids. Trimming stripped 1 base from V and 6 bases from J, with 10 bases between. The germline CDR1 and CDR2 sequences are SGHNT and YENEEA. CDR3 amino acids: CASSLGGGLNEQFF. CDR3 sequence (DNA): TGTGCCAGCAGCTTAGGAGGGGGGCTCAATGAGCAGTTCTTC. Based on the CDR3 plus reference TRBV11-3 and TRBJ2-1, the full variable domain is EAGVVQSPRYKIIEKKQPVAFWCNPISGHNTLYWYLQNLGQGPELLIRYENEEAVDDSQLPKDRFSAERLKGVDSTLKIQPAELGDSAVYLCASSLGGGLNEQFFGPGTRLTVL.

Details on this clone: The sample carries other DNA sequences with the same CDR3. The genes are TRBV27 and TRBJ1-1, with 7 bases fitting TRBD1. Trimming cost V 4 bases and J 5 bases; bases outside gene matches: 4. This CDR3 comprises 13 residues. Germline values: CDR1 MNHEY, CDR2 SMNVEV (reference sequence). The CDR3 coding sequence is TGTGCCAGCAGTTCACGACAGGGTACTGAAGCTTTCTTT. The encoded protein is CASSSRQGTEAFF.

The chain recombines TRBV6-4 with TRBJ2-7; D call uncertain. Per germline, CDR1 MRHNA and CDR2 SNTAGT. Trimming removed 8 bases at V and 5 bases at J, with 10 bases between. The CDR3 spans 11 residues. The CDR3 DNA reads as TGTGCCAGCCCCCCCGAGGACGAGCAGTACTTC. It specifies CASPPEDEQYF.

The chain joins TRBV30 to TRBJ2-1; weak D call: TRBD1 (6 bases). Germline V gene data show CDR1 as GTSNPN and CDR2 as SVGIG (reference sequence). V was cut by 0 bases and J by 2 bases, with 17 bases left in between. The CDR3 totals 17 residues. The CDR3 here is CAWSVGRGISTYNEQFF. CDR3 coding DNA: TGTGCCTGGAGTGTAGGCAGGGGAATAAGTACCTACAATGAGCAGTTCTTC.

This clone has a single count. This chain's CDR3 is CASSLGGDPQPQHF. Written as DNA, the CDR3 is TGTGCCAGCAGCTTAGGCGGGGACCCTCAGCCCCAGCATTTT. The rearrangement joins TRBV7-2 to TRBJ1-5; possible D gene TRBD1, 5 bases. The CDR3 length is 14 residues. CDR1 SGHTA and CDR2 FQGNSA come from the germline V gene. V lost 1 base and J 6 bases, leaving 10 bases between the germline ends.

V gene TRBV28 combines with J gene TRBJ2-1, with D tentatively TRBD1 (6 bases). This CDR3 region has 15 residues. With 6 bases removed from V and 1 base from J, the gap between germline ends came to 13 bases. CDR1 is MDHEN, CDR2 SYDVKM, per germline. The chain's CDR3 is CASSLDRRSYNEQFF. The CDR3, as DNA: TGTGCCAGCAGCCTCGACAGGAGATCCTACAATGAGCAGTTCTTC.

The chain combines TRBV5-1 with TRBJ2-6; a weak D match, TRBD2 (6 bases). The ends were cut back, 0 bases at V and 3 bases at J, with 7 bases in the middle. This CDR3 is built from 15 residues. Per germline, CDR1 SGHRS and CDR2 YFSETQ. CDR3 sequence reads: CASSLGGVGANVLTF. Here the CDR3 DNA reads TGCGCCAGCAGCTTGGGCGGGGTTGGGGCCAACGTCCTGACTTTC.

The J gene is TRBJ2-1, the V gene TRBV18; TRBD2 agrees at 14 bases. Germline V lookup: CDR1 KGHSH, CDR2 LQKENI. The CDR3 runs 16 residues. Trimming removed 1 base from V and 8 bases from J; junction bases left unmatched: 4. CDR3 residues: CASSPQGTSGSDEQFF. The CDR3 DNA sequence: TGTGCCAGCTCACCACAAGGGACTAGCGGGAGTGATGAGCAGTTCTTC.

The gene calls are TRBV9 and TRBJ2-7; D ambiguous. There are 15 residues in the CDR3. Per the germline V gene, CDR1 is SGDLS and CDR2 is YYNGEE. V was clipped by 4 bases and J by 0 bases, with 14 bases between them. CDR3 bases: TGTGCCAGCAGCCCGGGTATTTCCACCTCCTACGAGCAGTACTTC. This codes for CASSPGISTSYEQYF.

This chain connects TRBV5-1 to TRBJ2-2, with 8 bases lining up with TRBD1. CDR1 is SGHRS and CDR2 is YFSETQ in the germline V gene. The V segment lost 3 bases and the J segment 6 bases; nucleotides outside the gene matches: 4. There are 14 residues in the CDR3. The CDR3 DNA is TGCGCCAGCAGCTCACAGGGGGGCGCCGGGGAGCTGTTTTTT. It specifies CASSSQGGAGELFF.

V gene TRBV9 combines with J gene TRBJ2-2; D not certain. With 3 bases removed from V and 3 bases from J, the gap between germline ends came to 9 bases. Germline CDR1 SGDLS, CDR2 YYNGEE. The CDR3 is 14 amino acids. For the CDR3, the DNA is TGTGCCAGCAGCGCCCAGGTTTACACCGGGGAGCTGTTTTTT. It specifies CASSAQVYTGELFF. The full variable domain, rest sourced from reference TRBV9 and TRBJ2-2, is DSGVTQTPKHLITATGQRVTLRCSPRSGDLSVYWYQQSLDQGLQFLIQYYNGEERAKGNILERFSAQQFPDLHSELNLSSLELGDSALYFCASSAQVYTGELFFGEGSRLTVL.

The chain couples TRBV30 to TRBJ1-5; TRBD1 aligns across 7 bases. Looked up from germline, CDR1 is GTSNPN and CDR2 is SVGIG (reference sequence). This CDR3 region has 14 residues. The V and J ends lost 1 base and 3 bases, in that order; junction bases with no gene match: 3. CDR3 protein: CAWSGRGDNQPQHF. CDR3 in DNA: TGTGCCTGGAGTGGCAGGGGGGACAATCAGCCCCAGCATTTT.

This chain uses TRBV10-1 with TRBJ2-7; D uncertain. Germline V gene lookup returns CDR1 WNHNN and CDR2 SYGVQD (reference sequence). V lost 3 bases and J 4 bases, leaving 19 bases between the germline ends. The CDR3 has 16 residues. The CDR3 region is CASSDGPGPISYEQYF. As DNA, the CDR3 is TGCGCCAGCAGTGATGGTCCGGGTCCAATTTCTTACGAGCAGTACTTC.

This clone appeared once. This sequence joins TRBV5-4 and TRBJ2-5; 8 bases map to TRBD1. V trimming: 0 bases; J trimming: 7 bases; junction bases outside the gene matches: 8. The CDR3 contains 15 residues. The germline V gene has CDR1 SGHNT and CDR2 YYREEE (reference sequence). The CDR3 here is CASSLDPGGEVTQYF. The CDR3 region has the DNA TGTGCCAGCAGCTTGGACCCAGGGGGCGAAGTGACCCAGTACTTC.